This T cell receptor (beta chain) is drawn from a study of shared clonotypes between healthy human individuals. The donors, healthy adults who were HIV-negative, had experienced no recent acute infections or vaccinations. Original methodology: Filtering differed, since immunoSEQ gave only junction sequences and no quality scores. The data were produced by immunoSEQ multiplex PCR, yet TCRdb's version contains in-frame clones alone and is incomplete. From that table come the V and J calls and clone size; the DNA was used to work out D and trimming. Counted here are hundreds of thousands of clones, more than 60% occurring once; the ten biggest clones make up about 10%. V was clipped by 4 bases and J by 7 bases, with 22 bases between them. The germline gives CDR1 MNHNS, CDR2 SASEGT. This CDR3 comprises 16 residues.

Sequencing used memory CD4+ T cells sorted from blood. This sample's subset: CD45RA-negative fraction. V gene TRBV6-1 combines with J gene TRBJ1-2; D unresolved. This TCR came from a man aged 25 to 45 in good health. CDR3 bases: TGTGCCAGCAGTGGAGGTTTCGGTGGCGGGCGAGGTGGCTACACCTTC. Its protein is CASSGGFGGGRGGYTF.